This T cell receptor beta chain appears in the sequencing data of a study of regulatory T cells in long-lasting Graves disease. The CDR3 is 12 residues long. CDR1 is MNHEY, CDR2 SVGEGT, per germline. Between the trimmed V and J ends, which lost 8 bases and 4 bases, there was a span of 11 bases. Time point defined: newly diagnosed GD, antithyroid drugs for less than 3 months. The TCR library was prepared using RNA isolated from PBMCs. According to the study, TCR beta libraries were built with iRepertoire HTBI primers and CDR3-region Arm-PCR. In TCRdb, the multiplex PCR reads were re-called with MiXCR into one record per CDR3 protein. This table has under 500,000 distinct CDR3 sequences, roughly 17% appearing once. These same records also appear under a second study, on T cells in Graves' hyperthyroidism and ophthalmopathy.

This clonotype originated in a woman in her twenties or thirties with Graves disease. The specimen was peripheral blood mononuclear cells (PBMCs), collected at new diagnosis, from a patient treated with antithyroid drugs. The V and J genes are TRBV6-2 or TRBV6-3 and TRBJ1-2; D is undetermined. This CDR3 reads CASSWGIYGYTF. CDR3 bases: TGTGCCAGCTCTTGGGGAATCTATGGCTACACCTTC.